The 2 T cell receptor beta chains below all came from one sample that was sequenced in a study of T-cell memory formation after mild COVID-19. TCRdb re-derived calls from the 5' RACE reads in MiXCR, one entry per CDR3 protein. Counted here are roughly 450,000 distinct CDR3 sequences, 15% to 20% occurring once; the ten biggest clones make up 9% to 15%. The sequenced sample consisted of PBMCs or a T cell subset sorted from them (not recorded which). These receptors were collected from an adult woman who had mild COVID-19 (a few samples of this study predate the infection). Cell type and time point are not known.

Only a few counts were recorded for this clonotype. The chain employs TRBV19 and TRBJ2-6; D not resolved. CDR1 LNHDA and CDR2 SQIVND come from the germline V gene (reference sequence). Trimming pared 3 bases from V and 4 bases from J, leaving 13 bases between. This CDR3 is built from 16 residues. The DNA for the CDR3 is TGTGCCAGTAGTATCTCGATTGATAGAGGGGCCAACGTCCTGACTTTC. Its protein product is CASSISIDRGANVLTF.

This clonotype was counted only a few times. V usage is TRBV9 and J usage is TRBJ2-1; weak D call: TRBD2 (5 bases). V was clipped by 0 bases and J by 0 bases, with 7 bases between them. The CDR3 loop spans 15 amino acids. Germline assignment: CDR1 SGDLS and CDR2 YYNGEE. This chain's CDR3 is CASSVAGNSYNEQFF. The CDR3 DNA reads as TGTGCCAGCAGCGTAGCGGGGAACTCCTACAATGAGCAGTTCTTC.